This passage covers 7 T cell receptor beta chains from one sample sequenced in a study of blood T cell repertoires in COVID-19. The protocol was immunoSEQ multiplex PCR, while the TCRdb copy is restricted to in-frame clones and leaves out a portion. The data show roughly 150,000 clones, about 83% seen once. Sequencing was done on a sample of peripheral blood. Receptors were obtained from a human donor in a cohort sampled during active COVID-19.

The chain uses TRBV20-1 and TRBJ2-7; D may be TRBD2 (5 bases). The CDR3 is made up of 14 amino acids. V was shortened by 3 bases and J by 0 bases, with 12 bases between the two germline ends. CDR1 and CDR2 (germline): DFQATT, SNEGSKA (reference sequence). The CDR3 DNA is TGCAGTGCTAGTCCCCTAGGGAGCTCCTACGAGCAGTACTTC. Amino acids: CSASPLGSSYEQYF.

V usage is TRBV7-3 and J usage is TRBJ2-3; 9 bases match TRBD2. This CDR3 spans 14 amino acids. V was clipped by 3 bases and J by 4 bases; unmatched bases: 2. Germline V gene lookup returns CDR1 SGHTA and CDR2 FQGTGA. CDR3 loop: CASSLRGGSDTQYF. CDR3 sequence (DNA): TGTGCCAGCAGCTTGCGGGGGGGATCAGATACGCAGTATTTT.

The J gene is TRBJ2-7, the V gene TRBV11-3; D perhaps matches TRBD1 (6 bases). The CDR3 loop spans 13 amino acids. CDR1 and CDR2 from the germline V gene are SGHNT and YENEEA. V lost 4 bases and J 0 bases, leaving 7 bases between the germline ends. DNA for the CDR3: TGTGCCAGCAGCTCGGACAGCTCCTACGAGCAGTACTTC. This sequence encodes CASSSDSSYEQYF.

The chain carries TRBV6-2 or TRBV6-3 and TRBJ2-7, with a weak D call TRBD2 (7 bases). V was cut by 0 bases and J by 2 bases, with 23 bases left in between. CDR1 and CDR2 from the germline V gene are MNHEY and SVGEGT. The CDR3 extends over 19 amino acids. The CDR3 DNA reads TGTGCCAGCAGTTACTCTAGGGGGGGCGGACGGGGTTCGCCCTACGAGCAGTACTTC. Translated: CASSYSRGGGRGSPYEQYF.

CDR3 residues: CATSGGGSYEQYF. Here the CDR3 DNA reads TGTGCCACCAGTGGCGGGGGATCCTACGAGCAGTACTTC. The chain carries TRBV24-1 and TRBJ2-7; 7 bases align to TRBD2. The V gene's germline CDR1 is KGHDR and CDR2 SFDVKD. The CDR3 spans 13 residues. V gave up 5 bases and J gave up 1 base; unmatched junction bases: 1.

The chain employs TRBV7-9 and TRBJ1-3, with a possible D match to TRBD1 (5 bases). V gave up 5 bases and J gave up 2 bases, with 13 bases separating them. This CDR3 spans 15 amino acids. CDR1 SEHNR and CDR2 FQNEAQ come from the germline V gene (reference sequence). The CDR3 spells CASSGPGSTGNTIYF. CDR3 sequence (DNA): TGTGCCAGCAGCGGACCAGGGTCCACTGGAAACACCATATATTTT.

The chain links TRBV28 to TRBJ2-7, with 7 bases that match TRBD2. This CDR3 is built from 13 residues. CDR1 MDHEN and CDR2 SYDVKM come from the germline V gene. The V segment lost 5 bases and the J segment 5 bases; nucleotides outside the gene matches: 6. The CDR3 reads CASSPLLANEQYF. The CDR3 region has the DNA TGTGCCAGCAGTCCACTACTAGCGAACGAGCAGTACTTC.